This T cell receptor beta chain was captured in a study of cytomegalovirus exposure and HLA in healthy donors. Whole-study results and caveats: Researchers catalogued roughly 170 TCR beta chains as cytomegalovirus-associated. Within a later analysis, the majority of CMV-associated TCR beta chains appeared HLA-restricted. The HLA-A and HLA-B alleles of most subjects were reportedly predicted accurately from TCR beta sequences.

A note on this clone: The antigen is not known.

While unrecorded immune exposures were likely, the donors were nominally healthy when sampled. Researchers ran the PCR with 60 Vbeta and 13 Jbeta primers. TCRdb's table, derived via immunoSEQ multiplex PCR, lists solely in-frame clones and lacks some. The profile shows tens of thousands of clones, about 66% of them singletons. Germline loops: CDR1 SNHLY, CDR2 FYNNEI. V was clipped by 2 bases and J by 7 bases, with 9 bases between them. The CDR3 runs to 13 residues. The sequence was collected from a man aged 40-55 years in good health and CMV-seropositive. The gene calls are TRBV2 and TRBJ2-1; D is unclear. Sequencing was done on a sample of PBMCs. DNA of the CDR3: TGTGCCAGCAGTGAAACTGTCGTAAATGAGCAGTTCTTC. Its protein product is CASSETVVNEQFF.